The rows below give T cell receptor beta chains drawn from one sample of a study of identical twins. Each CDR3 protein is one row after TCRdb ran MiXCR on the 5' RACE reads. The table includes under 900,000 distinct CDR3 sequences, 9% to 15% detected once. These data are also associated with another study on yellow fever vaccine responses in identical twins.

The sample taken for sequencing was PBMCs. Receptor source: a woman aged 18-29 years in good health. Both conserved end residues are part of each CDR3. D genes are given only for firm matches. Only part of the rows carry a size: once, few, many, or a class if the clone is expanded.

j_gene,abundance,d_gene,v_gene,CDR3nt,CDR3aa
TRBJ2-5,.,.,TRBV10-2,TGCGCCACCTCCGGGCGGTGGGGAGAGACCCAGTACTTC,CATSGRWGETQYF
TRBJ1-1,few,.,TRBV5-1,TGCGCCAGCAGCTTTTTTTGGGCCAGCGACACTGAAGCTTTCTTT,CASSFFWASDTEAFF
TRBJ2-7,.,TRBD2,TRBV11-2,TGTGCCAGCAGCTTCGTTCATGGACTAGCGGGAGAAGAGCAGTACTTC,CASSFVHGLAGEEQYF
TRBJ2-5,.,TRBD2,TRBV10-3,TGTGCCACCGGGACTAGCGGGACCCAAGAGACCCAGTACTTC,CATGTSGTQETQYF
TRBJ2-6,.,TRBD2,TRBV7-8,TGTGCCAGCAGCTTAGATCCAGCGGGGTGGGGGGCCAACGTCCTGACTTTC,CASSLDPAGWGANVLTF
TRBJ2-3,.,.,TRBV20-1,TGCAGTGCTTTCCCCTGGGGGCGCACAGATACGCAGTATTTT,CSAFPWGRTDTQYF
TRBJ2-5,.,.,TRBV7-3,TGTGCCAGCAGCCCCTCGGACTCGACGTACCAAGAGACCCAGTACTTC,CASSPSDSTYQETQYF
TRBJ2-2,few,.,TRBV20-1,TGCAGTGCAAAGTCGTTGGGGGCCGGGGAGCTGTTTTTT,CSAKSLGAGELFF
TRBJ2-3,.,TRBD1,TRBV20-1,TGCAGTGCTGTTACAGGGGAAGATACGCAGTATTTT,CSAVTGEDTQYF
TRBJ2-1,.,.,TRBV11-2,TGTGCCAGCAGCTTAGATTCCAGTGGGCGGTTCTTC,CASSLDSSGRFF
TRBJ1-1,few,.,TRBV7-8,TGTGCCAGCAGCTTAGCCGGGACACCCCACACTGAAGCTTTCTTT,CASSLAGTPHTEAFF
TRBJ2-6,many,TRBD1,TRBV5-1,TGCGCCAGCAGCTTCTCTTCACAGGGGACTGGGGCCAACGTCCTGACTTTC,CASSFSSQGTGANVLTF
TRBJ2-1,few,TRBD1,TRBV10-3,TGTGCCATCAGTGGGACAGGGAGTGGAATAAATGAGCAGTTCTTC,CAISGTGSGINEQFF
TRBJ2-7,few,TRBD2,TRBV5-1,TGCGCCAGCAGCTTGAGTCCACTAGCGGGAGCCTACGAGCAGTACTTC,CASSLSPLAGAYEQYF
TRBJ2-1,few,.,TRBV9,TGTGCCAGCAGCGGAGGGATGAACAATGAGCAGTTCTTC,CASSGGMNNEQFF
TRBJ2-4,few,TRBD1,TRBV15,TGTGCCACCAGCAGTGGACAGGGGGTGGACATTCAGTACTTC,CATSSGQGVDIQYF
TRBJ2-3,.,TRBD2,TRBV18,TGTGCCAGCTCACCACCGGCCAGCGGGGGCCCGGGGTATTTT,CASSPPASGGPGYF
TRBJ2-5,few,TRBD2,TRBV3-1,TGTGCCAGCAGCCAAGTAACTAGCGGTAGGGAGACCCAGTACTTC,CASSQVTSGRETQYF
TRBJ2-1,many,TRBD2,TRBV20-1,TGCAGTGCTAGAGATTCCTCCGGGACTAGCTCCTACAATGAGCAGTTCTTC,CSARDSSGTSSYNEQFF
TRBJ2-7,.,.,TRBV28,TGTGCCAGCAATATGGGCGAAAGAGGGGAATGGATTTCCTACGAGCAGTACTTC,CASNMGERGEWISYEQYF
TRBJ2-3,.,.,TRBV6-4,TGTGCCAGCAGTGACGAGGGTTCTTTGGATACGCAGTATTTT,CASSDEGSLDTQYF
TRBJ2-3,many,TRBD2,TRBV4-1,TGCGCCAGCAGCCGGCGGGAGGGGCTCCACATCACAGATACGCAGTATTTT,CASSRREGLHITDTQYF
TRBJ1-2,few,.,TRBV19,TGTGCCAGTAGTATACCCGGTTGGGGAAACTATGGCTACACCTTC,CASSIPGWGNYGYTF
TRBJ1-6,.,TRBD1,TRBV27,TGTGCCAGCAGTTCCCACGAACGGGACAGTGCATACTTT,CASSSHERDSAYF
TRBJ2-1,.,.,TRBV7-8,TGTGCCAGCAGCTCCCCTGGGGGGTCTGAGCAGTTCTTC,CASSSPGGSEQFF
TRBJ2-7,.,.,TRBV12-3/TRBV12-4,TGTGCCAGCAGTTTACCGACTCCGGGACTGCAGTACTTC,CASSLPTPGLQYF
TRBJ1-5,many,.,TRBV6-5,TGTGCCAGCAGTTTCGGACGGACCAATCAGCCCCAGCATTTT,CASSFGRTNQPQHF